The T cell receptor beta chain described here comes from a study of CD8 T cells in Susac syndrome. This CDR3 contains 13 residues. The germline gives CDR1 MGHDK, CDR2 SYGVNS. Details on this clonotype: A junction end diverges from the germline sequence, so it may reflect a read error.

0.5 to 1 ug RNA was reverse transcribed with random hexamers. The immunoSEQ assay covered 54 Vbeta and 13 Jbeta segments for CDR3. TCRdb re-derived calls from the immunoSEQ multiplex PCR reads in MiXCR, one entry per CDR3 protein. Found here are some 200,000 distinct CDR3 sequences, more than 85% of them singletons; the top ten hold approximately 0.086%. The specimen sequenced was CD4+ T cells from PBMCs. The genes are TRBV25-1 and TRBJ2-7; TRBD2 agrees at 8 bases. The sequence was collected from a human donor with Susac syndrome. CDR3: CASSQNSLAGPLF. Written as DNA, the CDR3 is TGTGCCAGCAGCCAAAACTCCCTAGCGGGCCCGCTCTTC.